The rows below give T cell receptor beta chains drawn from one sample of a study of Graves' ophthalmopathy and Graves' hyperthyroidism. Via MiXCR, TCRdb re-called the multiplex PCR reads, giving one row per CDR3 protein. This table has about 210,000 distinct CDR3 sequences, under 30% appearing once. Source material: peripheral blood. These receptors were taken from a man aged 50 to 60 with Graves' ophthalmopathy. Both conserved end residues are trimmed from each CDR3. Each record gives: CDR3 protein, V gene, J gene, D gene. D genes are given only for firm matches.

SARRGRGQETQY	TRBV20-1	TRBJ2-5	NA
ASSLAYGGMQETQY	TRBV7-8	TRBJ2-5	NA
ASSIRQGMDGYT	TRBV7-2	TRBJ1-2	TRBD1
ASSLHGYEQY	TRBV12-3/TRBV12-4	TRBJ2-7	NA
ASSDTHGTASEAF	TRBV12-3/TRBV12-4	TRBJ1-1	TRBD1
ASSEGRREAF	TRBV25-1	TRBJ1-1	NA
ASSYPLENTEAF	TRBV6-2/TRBV6-3	TRBJ1-1	NA
ASSVDARVQPQH	TRBV9	TRBJ1-5	NA
ASEPGGDGYT	TRBV6-1	TRBJ1-2	NA
ASSLAGGHDEQY	TRBV5-1	TRBJ2-7	TRBD2
ATSGTDSYEQY	TRBV10-3	TRBJ2-7	TRBD1
ASSYGATGGPRYYGYT	TRBV6-2/TRBV6-3	TRBJ1-2	TRBD1
SARGPGQNTEAF	TRBV20-1	TRBJ1-1	NA
ASSDSLDGANYGYT	TRBV2	TRBJ1-2	NA
ASSFKGLARTYEQY	TRBV12-3/TRBV12-4	TRBJ2-7	TRBD2